Listed here are 17 T cell receptor beta chains from one sample, sequenced in a study of shared clonotypes between healthy human individuals. The assay was immunoSEQ multiplex PCR, and TCRdb's table has in-frame clones only and misses some. The sample includes about 980,000 clones, over 75% of them seen just once. Sequencing input: memory CD4+ T cells sorted from blood. Subset noted: CD45RA-negative fraction. The receptors stem from a man aged 18 to 30 in good health.

V is TRBV27 and J is TRBJ2-5, with 7 nucleotides matching TRBD1. V was clipped by 5 bases and J by 4 bases; unmatched bases: 10. CDR1 and CDR2 from the germline V gene are MNHEY and SMNVEV (reference sequence). The CDR3 extends over 15 amino acids. CDR3 sequence reads: CASSRTGGWIETQYF. As DNA, the CDR3 is TGTGCCAGCAGTCGGACAGGAGGATGGATAGAGACCCAGTACTTC.

The V call is TRBV30, the J call TRBJ2-1; 7 nucleotides match TRBD2. Germline values: CDR1 GTSNPN, CDR2 SVGIG (reference sequence). The CDR3 runs 16 residues. Trimming took 0 bases from V and 0 from J; bases not matched to a gene: 5. The CDR3 sequence is CAWSVRPSGSYNEQFF. The DNA for the CDR3 is TGTGCCTGGAGTGTACGTCCTAGCGGCTCCTACAATGAGCAGTTCTTC. The full variable domain, with the rest looked up from reference TRBV30 and TRBJ2-1, is SQTIHQWPATLVQPVGSPLSLECTVEGTSNPNLYWYRQAAGRGLQLLFYSVGIGQISSEVPQNLSASRPQDRQFILSSKKLLLSDSGFYLCAWSVRPSGSYNEQFFGPGTRLTVL.

This clone has a handful of counts. Other DNA variants within this sample encode the same CDR3. This sequence joins TRBV15 and TRBJ2-3; unclear D gene. The length of the CDR3 is 13 residues. The ends were cut back, 0 bases at V and 5 bases at J, with 6 bases in the middle. Germline V gene data show CDR1 as LNHNV and CDR2 as YYDKDF (reference sequence). The CDR3: CATSRDPQDTQYF. The CDR3, as DNA: TGTGCCACCAGCAGAGATCCGCAAGATACGCAGTATTTT.

V gene TRBV4-3 combines with J gene TRBJ2-7; TRBD1 matches 7 bases. V shed 4 bases, J shed 3 bases, and the junction held 3 bases outside the gene matches. This CDR3 contains 13 residues. In germline, CDR1 is LGHNA, CDR2 YSLEER. The DNA of the CDR3 is TGCGCCAGCAGCCGACGACAGGGCTACGAGCAGTACTTC. Translating it yields CASSRRQGYEQYF.

The genes are TRBV5-8 and TRBJ2-1; 7 bases line up with TRBD2. The CDR3 extends over 15 amino acids. Germline-derived CDR1 and CDR2 are SGHTS and YDEGEE. The J segment lost 1 base and the V segment lost 4 bases, leaving 5 bases of the junction unmatched. The CDR3 DNA is TGTGCCAGCAGCCCCGGGACTACGTCCTACAATGAGCAGTTCTTC. As protein: CASSPGTTSYNEQFF.

The chain recombines TRBV15 with TRBJ2-1, with D possibly being TRBD2 (6 bases). The CDR3 consists of 14 residues. V gave up 0 bases and J gave up 6 bases, with 9 bases separating them. The germline gives CDR1 LNHNV, CDR2 YYDKDF (reference sequence). CDR3 nucleotides: TGTGCCACCAGCAGAGATGGGGGAGGCAATGAGCAGTTCTTC. It translates to CATSRDGGGNEQFF.

The rearrangement links TRBV5-1 to TRBJ2-3; tentatively, D is TRBD1 (6 bases). There are 17 residues in the CDR3. CDR1 SGHRS and CDR2 YFSETQ come from the germline V gene. Deletions cut 4 bases from V and 1 base from J, with 19 bases between. The CDR3 is CASSAGDGVFGTDTQYF. The DNA of the CDR3 is TGCGCCAGCAGCGCAGGGGACGGAGTGTTTGGCACAGATACGCAGTATTTT.

The V and J genes are TRBV11-2 and TRBJ2-1, with TRBD2 identical over 8 bases. J lost 0 bases, V lost 1 base, and 5 bases had no gene match. Germline CDR1 is SGHAT and CDR2 is FQNNGV. This CDR3 spans 17 amino acids. The CDR3 region has the DNA TGTGCCAGCAGCTTAGTAGCGGGACTAAGCTCCTACAATGAGCAGTTCTTC. Protein product: CASSLVAGLSSYNEQFF.

This clone was picked up a small number of times. The rearrangement joins TRBV30 to TRBJ1-1; D not certain. Germline CDR1 is GTSNPN and CDR2 is SVGIG (reference sequence). This CDR3 region has 13 residues. V was cut by 3 bases and J by 1 base, with 9 bases left in between. This chain's CDR3 is CAWSPRPNTEAFF. As DNA, the CDR3 is TGTGCCTGGAGCCCGAGGCCGAACACTGAAGCTTTCTTT.

V is TRBV14 and J is TRBJ1-4, with 9 bases aligning to TRBD1. This CDR3 has 16 residues. V lost 4 bases and J lost 5; bases outside the gene matches: 8. Looked up from germline, CDR1 is SGHDN and CDR2 is FVKESK. CDR3 sequence: CASSLERGQGNEKLFF. The CDR3 DNA follows: TGTGCCAGCAGCCTAGAGCGGGGACAGGGCAATGAAAAACTGTTTTTT.

The chain has TRBV5-6 and TRBJ1-6; 8 bases are shared with TRBD1. CDR3 length equals 18 residues. Unmatched junction bases numbered 17, after V lost 5 bases and J lost 7 bases. Germline assignment: CDR1 SGHDT and CDR2 YYEEEE. CDR3 bases: TGTGCCAGCAGGGAACGGACAGGGAACCCGTTTTTGAATTCACCCCTCCACTTT. Amino acids: CASRERTGNPFLNSPLHF.

This clone was found once. The V and J genes are TRBV5-4 and TRBJ2-3, with 14 bases matching TRBD2. V shed 4 bases, J shed 0 bases, and the junction held 4 bases outside the gene matches. Germline CDR1 SGHNT, CDR2 YYREEE (reference sequence). This CDR3 has 17 residues. The CDR3 nucleotides read TGTGCCAGCAGCGCCGGGACTAGCGGGAGTAGCACAGATACGCAGTATTTT. Protein sequence: CASSAGTSGSSTDTQYF.

In this sample, this clone turned up a few times. This chain joins TRBV6-1 and TRBJ2-2; D uncertain. The CDR3 is 14 amino acids. Germline CDR1 is MNHNS and CDR2 is SASEGT. V lost 1 base, J lost 6 bases, and 9 bases lay in between. DNA for the CDR3: TGTGCCAGCAGTGAAGGCCTGTGGTCCGGGGAGCTGTTTTTT. Translated, it gives CASSEGLWSGELFF.

The V gene is TRBV5-1, the J gene TRBJ2-7; TRBD1 might be the D (6 bases). V lost 3 bases, J lost 0 bases, and 10 bases lay in between. In germline, CDR1 is SGHRS, CDR2 YFSETQ. The CDR3 extends over 14 amino acids. CDR3 nucleotide sequence: TGCGCCAGCAGCTCGGACAGACACTCCTACGAGCAGTACTTC. Its protein is CASSSDRHSYEQYF.

The chain employs TRBV9 and TRBJ2-5; TRBD2 matches 10 bases. The germline V gene encodes CDR1 SGDLS and CDR2 YYNGEE. V shed 2 bases, J shed 2 bases, and the junction held 0 bases outside the gene matches. The CDR3 sequence is 14 residues long. The CDR3 sequence: CASSVSGRQETQYF. For the CDR3, the DNA is TGTGCCAGCAGCGTTAGCGGGAGGCAAGAGACCCAGTACTTC.

In this sample, this clone turned up a few times. The junction and the germline gene differ at one end; a read error may be behind it. This chain links TRBV7-2 with TRBJ2-7; possible D gene TRBD2, 6 bases. Germline V CDR1 and CDR2: SGHTA, FQGNSA. CDR3 length equals 13 residues. CDR3 in DNA: TGTGCCACCAGCCCCGGGGGAGCGTACGAGCAGTACTTC. Translating it yields CATSPGGAYEQYF.

The rearrangement uses TRBV6-5 and TRBJ2-7; 10 bases align to TRBD2. V lost 5 bases to trimming and J lost 1 base; unmatched junction nucleotides: 5. This CDR3 is 15 amino acids long. Per the germline V gene, CDR1 is MNHEY and CDR2 is SVGAGI. CDR3 sequence: CASSKPGLASYEQYF. The DNA of the CDR3 is TGTGCCAGCAGTAAGCCGGGACTAGCGTCCTACGAGCAGTACTTC.